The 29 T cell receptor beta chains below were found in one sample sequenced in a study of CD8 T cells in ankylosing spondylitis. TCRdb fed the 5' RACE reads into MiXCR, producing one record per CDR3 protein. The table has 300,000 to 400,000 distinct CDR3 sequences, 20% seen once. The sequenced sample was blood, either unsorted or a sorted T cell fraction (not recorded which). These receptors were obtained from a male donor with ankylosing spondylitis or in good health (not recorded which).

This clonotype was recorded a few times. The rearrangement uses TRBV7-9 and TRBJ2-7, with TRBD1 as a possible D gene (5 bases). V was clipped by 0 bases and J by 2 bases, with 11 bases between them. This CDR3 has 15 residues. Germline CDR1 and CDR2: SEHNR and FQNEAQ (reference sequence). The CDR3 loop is CASSLADISTYEQYF. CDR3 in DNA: TGTGCCAGCAGCTTAGCGGACATTAGCACCTACGAGCAGTACTTC.

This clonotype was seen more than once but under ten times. CDR3 in amino acids: CASSQDGGQGVYEQYF. The CDR3 DNA is TGCGCCAGCAGCCAAGATGGGGGACAGGGGGTTTACGAGCAGTACTTC. This sequence joins TRBV4-1 and TRBJ2-7; 11 bases are a match to TRBD1. The germline V gene has CDR1 MGHRA and CDR2 YSYEKL. Trimming took 0 bases from V and 4 from J; bases not matched to a gene: 5. The CDR3 covers 16 residues.

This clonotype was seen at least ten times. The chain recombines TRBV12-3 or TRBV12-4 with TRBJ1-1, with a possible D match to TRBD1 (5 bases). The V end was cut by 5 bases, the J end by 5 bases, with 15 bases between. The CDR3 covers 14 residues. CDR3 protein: CASSGPYRGTEAFF. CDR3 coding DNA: TGTGCCAGCAGTGGGCCCTACCGGGGGACTGAAGCTTTCTTT.

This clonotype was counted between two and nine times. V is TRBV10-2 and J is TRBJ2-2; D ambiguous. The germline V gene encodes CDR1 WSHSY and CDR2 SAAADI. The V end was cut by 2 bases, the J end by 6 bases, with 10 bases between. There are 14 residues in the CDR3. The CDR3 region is CASSEGPSAGELFF. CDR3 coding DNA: TGCGCCAGCAGTGAGGGCCCTTCAGCCGGGGAGCTGTTTTTT.

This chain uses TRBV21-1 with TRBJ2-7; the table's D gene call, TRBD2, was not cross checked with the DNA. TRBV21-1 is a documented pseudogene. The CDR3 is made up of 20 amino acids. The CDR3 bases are TGTGCCAGCAGCAAAGCGGGTGGGGTCAGAAATCAGGGACCTAGCTACGAGCAGTACTTC. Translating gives CASSKAGGVRNQGPSYEQYF.

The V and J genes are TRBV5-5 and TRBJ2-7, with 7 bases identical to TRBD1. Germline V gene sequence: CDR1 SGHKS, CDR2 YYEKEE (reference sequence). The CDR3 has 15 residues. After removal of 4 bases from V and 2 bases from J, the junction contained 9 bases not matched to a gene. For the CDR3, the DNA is TGTGCCAGCAGCCGGGAAAGGGACAGAACCTACGAGCAGTACTTC. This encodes CASSRERDRTYEQYF.

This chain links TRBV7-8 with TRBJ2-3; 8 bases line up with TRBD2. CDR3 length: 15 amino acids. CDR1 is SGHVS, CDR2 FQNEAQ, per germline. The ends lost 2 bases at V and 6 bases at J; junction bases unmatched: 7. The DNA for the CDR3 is TGTGCCAGCAGCTTAAGGGGACTAGGGGCCGATACGCAGTATTTT. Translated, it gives CASSLRGLGADTQYF.

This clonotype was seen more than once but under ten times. CDR3: CAWSVGTSTLDEQFF. For the CDR3, the DNA is TGTGCCTGGAGTGTCGGGACTAGCACGTTGGATGAGCAGTTCTTC. This chain links TRBV30 with TRBJ2-1; 9 bases are a match to TRBD2. This CDR3 is 15 amino acids long. V gave up 0 bases and J gave up 8 bases; unmatched junction bases: 8. From germline, CDR1 is GTSNPN and CDR2 SVGIG (reference sequence).

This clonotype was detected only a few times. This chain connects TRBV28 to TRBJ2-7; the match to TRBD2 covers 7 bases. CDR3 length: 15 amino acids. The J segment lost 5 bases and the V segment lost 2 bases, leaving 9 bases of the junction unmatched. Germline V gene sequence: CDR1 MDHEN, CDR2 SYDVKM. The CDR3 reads CASSLGGGRSHEQYF. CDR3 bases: TGTGCCAGCAGTTTAGGGGGGGGTAGGTCCCACGAGCAGTACTTC.

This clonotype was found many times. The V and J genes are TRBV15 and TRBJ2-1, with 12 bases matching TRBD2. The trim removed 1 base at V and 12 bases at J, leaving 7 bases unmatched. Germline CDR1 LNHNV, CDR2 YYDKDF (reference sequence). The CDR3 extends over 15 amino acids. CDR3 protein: CATSRATSGGSWQFF. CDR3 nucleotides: TGTGCCACCAGCAGAGCGACTAGCGGGGGTTCGTGGCAGTTCTTC.

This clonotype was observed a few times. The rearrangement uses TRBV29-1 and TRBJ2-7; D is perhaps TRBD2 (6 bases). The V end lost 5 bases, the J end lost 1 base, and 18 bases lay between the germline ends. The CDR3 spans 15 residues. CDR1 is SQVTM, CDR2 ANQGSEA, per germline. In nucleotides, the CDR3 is TGCAGCGTTTCGGAGGGGCCAAGGGGTTCCTACGAGCAGTACTTC. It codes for CSVSEGPRGSYEQYF.

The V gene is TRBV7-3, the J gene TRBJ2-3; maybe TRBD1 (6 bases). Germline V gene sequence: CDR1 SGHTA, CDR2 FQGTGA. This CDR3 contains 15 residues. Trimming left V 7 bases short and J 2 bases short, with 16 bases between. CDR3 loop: CASILHLGHTDTQYF. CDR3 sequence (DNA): TGTGCCAGCATCCTCCACCTGGGACACACAGATACGCAGTATTTT. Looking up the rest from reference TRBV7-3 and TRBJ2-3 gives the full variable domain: GAGVSQTPSNKVTEKGKYVELRCDPISGHTALYWYRQSLGQGPEFLIYFQGTGAADDSGLPNDRFFAVRPEGSVSTLKIQRTERGDSAVYLCASILHLGHTDTQYFGPGTRLTVL.

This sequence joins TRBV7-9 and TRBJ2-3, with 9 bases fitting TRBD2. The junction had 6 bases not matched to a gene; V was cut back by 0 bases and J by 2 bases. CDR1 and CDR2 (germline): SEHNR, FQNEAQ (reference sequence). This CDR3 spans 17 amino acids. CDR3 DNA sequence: TGTGCCAGCAGCTTAGCGCTTGGACTAGCGTACACAGATACGCAGTATTTT. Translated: CASSLALGLAYTDTQYF. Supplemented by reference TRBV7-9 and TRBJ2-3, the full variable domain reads DTGVSQNPRHKITKRGQNVTFRCDPISEHNRLYWYRQTLGQGPEFLTYFQNEAQLEKSRLLSDRFSAERPKGSFSTLEIQRTEQGDSAMYLCASSLALGLAYTDTQYFGPGTRLTVL.

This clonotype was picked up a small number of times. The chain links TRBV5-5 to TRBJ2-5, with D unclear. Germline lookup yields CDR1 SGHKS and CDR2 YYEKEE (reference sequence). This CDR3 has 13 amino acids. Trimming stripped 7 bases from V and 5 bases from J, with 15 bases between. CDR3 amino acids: CASGITGSETQYF. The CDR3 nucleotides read TGTGCCAGCGGGATAACGGGTTCGGAGACCCAGTACTTC.

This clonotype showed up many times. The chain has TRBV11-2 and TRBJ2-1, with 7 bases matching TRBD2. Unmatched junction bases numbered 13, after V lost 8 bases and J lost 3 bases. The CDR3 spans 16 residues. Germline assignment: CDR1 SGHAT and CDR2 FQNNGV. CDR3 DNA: TGTGCCAGCCTAGGGGCTAGCGGTAATATCTACAATGAGCAGTTCTTC. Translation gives CASLGASGNIYNEQFF.

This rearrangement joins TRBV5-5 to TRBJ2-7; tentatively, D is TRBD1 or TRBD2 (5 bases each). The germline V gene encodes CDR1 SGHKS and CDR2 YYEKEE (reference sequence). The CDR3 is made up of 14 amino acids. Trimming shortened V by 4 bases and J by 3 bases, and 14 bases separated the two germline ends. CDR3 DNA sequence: TGTGCCAGCAGCCCTCGGGACGGAGACTACGAGCAGTACTTC. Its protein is CASSPRDGDYEQYF.

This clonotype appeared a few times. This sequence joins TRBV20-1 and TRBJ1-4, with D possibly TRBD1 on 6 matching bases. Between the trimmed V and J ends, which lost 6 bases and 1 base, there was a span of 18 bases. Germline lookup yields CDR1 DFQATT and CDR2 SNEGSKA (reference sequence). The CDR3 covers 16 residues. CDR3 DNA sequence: TGCAGTGCGTCTACAGGGTTTGGAGGAACTAATGAAAAACTGTTTTTT. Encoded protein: CSASTGFGGTNEKLFF.

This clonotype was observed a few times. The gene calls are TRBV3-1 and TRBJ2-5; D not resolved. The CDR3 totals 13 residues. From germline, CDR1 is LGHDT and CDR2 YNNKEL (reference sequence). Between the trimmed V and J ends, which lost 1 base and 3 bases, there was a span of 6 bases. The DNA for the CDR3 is TGTGCCAGCAGCCAAGGAACGGAAGAGACCCAGTACTTC. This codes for CASSQGTEETQYF.

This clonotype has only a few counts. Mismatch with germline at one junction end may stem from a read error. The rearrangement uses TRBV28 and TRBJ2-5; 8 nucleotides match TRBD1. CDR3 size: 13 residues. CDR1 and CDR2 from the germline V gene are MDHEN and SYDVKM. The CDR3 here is CASSFEGVTGVNF. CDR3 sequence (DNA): TGTGCCAGCAGTTTTGAGGGGGTGACAGGGGTTAACTTC.

CDR3 residues: CASSLSTGGSTDTQYF. In DNA form, the CDR3 reads TGTGCCAGCAGTTTATCCACCGGAGGTAGCACAGATACGCAGTATTTT. The chain combines TRBV28 with TRBJ2-3; D may be TRBD2 (5 bases). The CDR3 has 16 residues. Germline V lookup: CDR1 MDHEN, CDR2 SYDVKM. Deletions cut 1 base from V and 0 bases from J, with 11 bases between.

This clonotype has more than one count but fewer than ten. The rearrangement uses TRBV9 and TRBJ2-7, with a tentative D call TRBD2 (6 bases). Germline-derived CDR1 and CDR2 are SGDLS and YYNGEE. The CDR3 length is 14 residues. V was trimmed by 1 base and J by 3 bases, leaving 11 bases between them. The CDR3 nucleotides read TGTGCCAGCAGCGTAATGGGGGGAGGCTACGAGCAGTACTTC. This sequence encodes CASSVMGGGYEQYF.

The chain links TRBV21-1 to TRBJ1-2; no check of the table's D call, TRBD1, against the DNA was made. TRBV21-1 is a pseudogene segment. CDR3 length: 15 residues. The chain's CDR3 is CASSKASVAPYGYTF. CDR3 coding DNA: TGTGCCAGCAGCAAAGCCTCGGTAGCGCCCTATGGCTACACCTTC.

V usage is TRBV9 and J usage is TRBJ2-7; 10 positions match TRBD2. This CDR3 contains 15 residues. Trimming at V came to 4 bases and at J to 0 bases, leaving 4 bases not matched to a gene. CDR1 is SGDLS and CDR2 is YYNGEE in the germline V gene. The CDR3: CASSNSGGSSYEQYF. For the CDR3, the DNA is TGTGCCAGCAGCAATAGCGGGGGGAGCTCCTACGAGCAGTACTTC.

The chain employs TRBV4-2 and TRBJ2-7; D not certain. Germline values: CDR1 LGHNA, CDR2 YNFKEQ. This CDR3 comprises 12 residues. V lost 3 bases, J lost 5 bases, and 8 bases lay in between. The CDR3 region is CASSHPDDEQYF. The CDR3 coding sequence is TGTGCCAGCAGCCACCCCGACGACGAGCAGTACTTC.

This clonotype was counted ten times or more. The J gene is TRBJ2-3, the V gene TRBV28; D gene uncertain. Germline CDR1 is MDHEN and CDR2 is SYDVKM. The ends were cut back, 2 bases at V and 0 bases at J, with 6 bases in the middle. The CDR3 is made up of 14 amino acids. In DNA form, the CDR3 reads TGTGCCAGCAGTTTAGGGATAAGCACAGATACGCAGTATTTT. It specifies CASSLGISTDTQYF.

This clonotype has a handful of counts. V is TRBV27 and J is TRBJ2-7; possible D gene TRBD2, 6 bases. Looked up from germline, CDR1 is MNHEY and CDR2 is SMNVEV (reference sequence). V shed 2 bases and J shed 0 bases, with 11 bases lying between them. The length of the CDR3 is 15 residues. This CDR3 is CASSLGGDPSYEQYF. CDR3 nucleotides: TGTGCCAGCAGTTTAGGAGGGGATCCCTCCTACGAGCAGTACTTC.

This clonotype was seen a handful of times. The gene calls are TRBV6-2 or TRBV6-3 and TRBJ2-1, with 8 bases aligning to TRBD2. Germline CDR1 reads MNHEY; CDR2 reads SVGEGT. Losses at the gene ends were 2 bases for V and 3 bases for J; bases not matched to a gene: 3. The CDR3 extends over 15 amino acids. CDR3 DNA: TGTGCCAGCAGTTACCCGGGACTAGACTACAATGAGCAGTTCTTC. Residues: CASSYPGLDYNEQFF.

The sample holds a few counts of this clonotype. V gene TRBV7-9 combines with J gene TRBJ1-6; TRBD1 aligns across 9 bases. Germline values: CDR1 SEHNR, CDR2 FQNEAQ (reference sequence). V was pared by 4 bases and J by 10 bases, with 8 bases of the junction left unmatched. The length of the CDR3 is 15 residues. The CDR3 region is CASSSRDREGSPLHF. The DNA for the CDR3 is TGTGCCAGCAGCTCAAGGGACAGGGAGGGATCACCCCTCCACTTT. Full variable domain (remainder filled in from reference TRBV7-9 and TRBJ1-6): DTGVSQNPRHKITKRGQNVTFRCDPISEHNRLYWYRQTLGQGPEFLTYFQNEAQLEKSRLLSDRFSAERPKGSFSTLEIQRTEQGDSAMYLCASSSRDREGSPLHFGNGTRLTVT.

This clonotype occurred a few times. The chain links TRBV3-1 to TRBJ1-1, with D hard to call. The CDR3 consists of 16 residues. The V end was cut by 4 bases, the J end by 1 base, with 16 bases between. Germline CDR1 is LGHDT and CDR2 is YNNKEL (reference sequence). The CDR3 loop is CASSPALAVGNTEAFF. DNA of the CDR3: TGTGCCAGCAGCCCCGCACTGGCAGTAGGGAACACTGAAGCTTTCTTT.